This record concerns one TCR beta chain sequence. The target antigen is unknown. The ends lost 8 bases at V and 1 base at J; junction bases unmatched: 11. CDR3 length: 17 residues. Germline V gives CDR1 SGHRS, CDR2 YFSETQ. Stated time point: week 47, end of study. The study gave 300 ug of mutant IDH1 20-mer peptide per vaccine dose, with topical imiquimod. These data come from a study of a mutant IDH1 vaccine in newly diagnosed glioma. At the level of the study: Vaccine dosing followed radiotherapy by 4-6 weeks, or accompanied temozolomide cycles. Prior therapy was radiotherapy, temozolomide, or both; most received both. The study, taken as a whole, reports: Seemingly, pseudoprogression had no relation to changes in the top peripheral T cell clonotypes. Among all patients, vaccine-induced immune responses occurred in over 80%.

Only in-frame clones appear in the TCRdb table, and some are missing; sequencing was by immunoSEQ multiplex PCR. The data contain just over 60,000 clones, less than 90% of them singletons. The sequenced sample was PBMCs, obtained from a glioma patient whose treatment included an IDH1 peptide vaccine. The clonotype originates from a man aged 25-45 years with glioma. The chain links TRBV5-1 to TRBJ2-6, with 8 positions matching TRBD1. DNA for the CDR3: TGCGCCAGTTCGGACCCCGGGACAGGATCTGGGGCCAACGTCCTGACTTTC. Translated: CASSDPGTGSGANVLTF.